This T cell receptor (beta chain) appears in the sequencing data of a study of blood T cells in healthy people across ages. Worth noting for this clonotype: Its target is unknown.

J was trimmed by 4 bases and V by 2 bases; bases with no gene match: 5. This CDR3 contains 16 residues. A second PCR, run for roughly 7 to 11 cycles, used a sample-barcoded 5' primer plus a J-beta primer mix. Each CDR3 protein is one row after TCRdb ran MiXCR on the 5' RACE reads. This table has roughly 730,000 distinct CDR3 sequences, around three fifths appearing once. Study-wide findings and caveats: Total diversity from one million sequenced T cells was likely underestimated.

The donors, aged roughly 6 to 95, were healthy Caucasians from Russia. The genes are TRBV12-3 or TRBV12-4 and TRBJ2-3, with 11 nucleotides matching TRBD2. The TCR comes from a middle-aged man in good health. Specimen: blood. The CDR3 spells CASSLFASGRPDTQYF. CDR3 nucleotide sequence: TGTGCCAGCAGTTTATTCGCTAGCGGGAGGCCAGATACGCAGTATTTT.